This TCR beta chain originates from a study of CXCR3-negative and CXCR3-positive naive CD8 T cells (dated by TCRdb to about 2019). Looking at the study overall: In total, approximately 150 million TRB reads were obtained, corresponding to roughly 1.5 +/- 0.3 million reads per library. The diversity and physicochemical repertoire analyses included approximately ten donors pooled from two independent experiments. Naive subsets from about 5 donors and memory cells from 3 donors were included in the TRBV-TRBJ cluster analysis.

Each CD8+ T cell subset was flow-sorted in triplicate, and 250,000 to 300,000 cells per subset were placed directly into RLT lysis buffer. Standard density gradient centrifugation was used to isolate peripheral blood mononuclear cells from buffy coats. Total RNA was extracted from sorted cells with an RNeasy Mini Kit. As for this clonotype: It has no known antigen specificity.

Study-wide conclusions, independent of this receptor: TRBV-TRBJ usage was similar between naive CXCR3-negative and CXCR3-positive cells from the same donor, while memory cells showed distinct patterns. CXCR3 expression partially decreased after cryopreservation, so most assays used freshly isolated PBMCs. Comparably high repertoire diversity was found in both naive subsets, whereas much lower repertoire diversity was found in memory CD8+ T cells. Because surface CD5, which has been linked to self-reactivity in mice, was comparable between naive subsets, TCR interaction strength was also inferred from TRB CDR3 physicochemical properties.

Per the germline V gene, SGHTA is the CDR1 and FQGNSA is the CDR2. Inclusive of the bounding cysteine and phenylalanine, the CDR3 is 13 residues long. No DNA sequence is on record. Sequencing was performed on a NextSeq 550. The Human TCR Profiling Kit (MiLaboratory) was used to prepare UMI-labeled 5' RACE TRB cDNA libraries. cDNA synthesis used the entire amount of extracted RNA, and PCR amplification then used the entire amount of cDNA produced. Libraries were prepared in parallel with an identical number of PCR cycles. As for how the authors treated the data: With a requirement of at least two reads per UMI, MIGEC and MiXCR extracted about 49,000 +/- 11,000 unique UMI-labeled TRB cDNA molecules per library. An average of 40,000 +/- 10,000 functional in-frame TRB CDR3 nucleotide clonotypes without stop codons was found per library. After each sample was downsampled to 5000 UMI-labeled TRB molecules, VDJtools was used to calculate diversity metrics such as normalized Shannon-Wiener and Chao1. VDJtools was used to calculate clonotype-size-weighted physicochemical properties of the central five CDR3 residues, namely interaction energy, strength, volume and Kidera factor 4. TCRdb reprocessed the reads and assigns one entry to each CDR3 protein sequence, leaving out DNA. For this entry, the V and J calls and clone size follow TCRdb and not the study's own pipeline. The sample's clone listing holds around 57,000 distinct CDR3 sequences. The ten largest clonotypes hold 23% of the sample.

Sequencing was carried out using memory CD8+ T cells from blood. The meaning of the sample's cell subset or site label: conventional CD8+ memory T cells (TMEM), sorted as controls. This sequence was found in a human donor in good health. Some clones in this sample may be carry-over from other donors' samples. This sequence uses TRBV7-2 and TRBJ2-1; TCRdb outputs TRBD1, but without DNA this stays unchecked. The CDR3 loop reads CASSVGAPGEQFF.